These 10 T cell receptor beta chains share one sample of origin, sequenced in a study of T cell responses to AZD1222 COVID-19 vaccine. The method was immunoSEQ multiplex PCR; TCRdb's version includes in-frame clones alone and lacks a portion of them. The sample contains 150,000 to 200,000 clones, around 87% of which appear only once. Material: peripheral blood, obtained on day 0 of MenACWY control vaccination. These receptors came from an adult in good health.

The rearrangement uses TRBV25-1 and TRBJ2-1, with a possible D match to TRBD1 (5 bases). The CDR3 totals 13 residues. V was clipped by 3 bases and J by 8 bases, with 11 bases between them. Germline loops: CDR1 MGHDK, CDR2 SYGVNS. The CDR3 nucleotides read TGTGCCAGCAGTGAGTTCAGGGCAGATGAGCAGTTCTTC. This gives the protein CASSEFRADEQFF.

The CDR3 loop is CASSRDTAGNTIYF. In nucleotides, the CDR3 is TGTGCCAGCAGCAGGGACACGGCTGGAAACACCATATATTTT. The chain is built from TRBV5-4 and TRBJ1-3; D may be TRBD1 (6 bases). The length of the CDR3 is 14 residues. Germline V gene lookup returns CDR1 SGHNT and CDR2 YYREEE (reference sequence). V lost 4 bases, J lost 2 bases, and 10 bases lay in between.

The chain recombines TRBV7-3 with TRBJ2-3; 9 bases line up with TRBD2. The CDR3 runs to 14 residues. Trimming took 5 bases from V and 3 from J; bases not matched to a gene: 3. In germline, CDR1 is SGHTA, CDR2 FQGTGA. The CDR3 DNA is TGTGCCAGCAGCCCGGGACTAGCAACAGATACGCAGTATTTT. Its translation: CASSPGLATDTQYF.

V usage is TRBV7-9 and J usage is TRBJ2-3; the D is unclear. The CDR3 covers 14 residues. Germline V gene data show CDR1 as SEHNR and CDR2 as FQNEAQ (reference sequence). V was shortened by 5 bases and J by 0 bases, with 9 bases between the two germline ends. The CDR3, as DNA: TGTGCCAGCAGCATAGACCCAAGCACAGATACGCAGTATTTT. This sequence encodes CASSIDPSTDTQYF.

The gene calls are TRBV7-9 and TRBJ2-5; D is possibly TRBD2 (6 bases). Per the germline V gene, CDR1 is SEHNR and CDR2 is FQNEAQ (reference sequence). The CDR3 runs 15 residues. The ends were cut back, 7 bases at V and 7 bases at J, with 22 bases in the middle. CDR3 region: CASTLVAGSGPTQYF. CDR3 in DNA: TGTGCCAGCACCCTAGTGGCGGGGTCCGGCCCGACCCAGTACTTC.

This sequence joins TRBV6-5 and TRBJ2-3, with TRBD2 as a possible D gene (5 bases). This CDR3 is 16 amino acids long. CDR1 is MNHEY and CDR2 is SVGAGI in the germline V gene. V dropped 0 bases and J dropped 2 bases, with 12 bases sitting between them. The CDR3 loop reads CASSYSSGRVTDTQYF. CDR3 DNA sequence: TGTGCCAGCAGTTACTCTTCGGGAAGGGTCACAGATACGCAGTATTTT.

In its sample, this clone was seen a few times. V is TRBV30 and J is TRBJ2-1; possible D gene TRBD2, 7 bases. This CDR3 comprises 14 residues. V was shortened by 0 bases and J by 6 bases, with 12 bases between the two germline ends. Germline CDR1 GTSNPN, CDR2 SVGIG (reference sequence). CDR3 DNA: TGTGCCTGGAGTGTAGGGGGGGCCTCCAATGAGCAGTTCTTC. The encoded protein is CAWSVGGASNEQFF.

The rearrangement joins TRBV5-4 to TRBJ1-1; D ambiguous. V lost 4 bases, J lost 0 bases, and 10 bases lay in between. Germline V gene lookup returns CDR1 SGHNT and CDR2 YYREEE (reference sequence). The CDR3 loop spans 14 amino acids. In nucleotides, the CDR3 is TGTGCCAGCAGCGGGAACCGAATGAACACTGAAGCTTTCTTT. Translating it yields CASSGNRMNTEAFF.

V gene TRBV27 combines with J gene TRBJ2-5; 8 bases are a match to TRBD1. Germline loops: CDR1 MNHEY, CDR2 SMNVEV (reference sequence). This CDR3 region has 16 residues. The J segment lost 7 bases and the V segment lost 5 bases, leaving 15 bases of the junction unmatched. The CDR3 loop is CASSPFPRQGLWTQYF. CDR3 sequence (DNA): TGTGCCAGCAGTCCCTTCCCAAGACAGGGGTTGTGGACCCAGTACTTC.

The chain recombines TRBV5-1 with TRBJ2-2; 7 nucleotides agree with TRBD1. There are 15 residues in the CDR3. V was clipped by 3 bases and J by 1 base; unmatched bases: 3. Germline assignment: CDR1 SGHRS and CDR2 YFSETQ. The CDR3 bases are TGCGCCAGCAGCTCCGGGACAGAGAACACCGGGGAGCTGTTTTTT. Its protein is CASSSGTENTGELFF.